What follows is one T cell receptor (beta chain) and its context. The target of this receptor is not known. Nothing much larger sits one base from this clone, and base qualities are not available. The CDR3 contains 14 residues, cysteine and phenylalanine counted. Just CDR3 DNA is preserved here, 42 bases in frame from base 1. CDR1 is given as SGHRS and CDR2 as YFSETQ, both from the germline V gene. Germline trimming: 5 bases from V, 8 bases from J; junction bases outside gene matches: 5. TCRbeta CDR3 regions were amplified from genomic DNA using the immunoSEQ Assay, a bias-controlled multiplex PCR. The original pipeline was this. The number of nucleated cells in each sample was estimated by amplification of reference gene primers within the assay. Sequence reads were collapsed and filtered to measure the absolute abundance of every unique TCRbeta CDR3 rearrangement. For each sample, productive Simpson clonality was calculated as the square root of Simpson's diversity index over productive rearrangements. TCRdb holds this immuneACCESS table with in-frame rearrangements only. Some clones are missing; in checked studies, unresolved V genes explain under half, and the rest has no known cause. V and J calls plus clone size are reproduced from that table; the DNA served to infer D and trimming. The sample table records nearly 110,000 clones; about four fifths of these occur just once. The ten largest clonotypes hold 11% to 15% of the sample.

These data belong to a study of blood T cell repertoires in COVID-19 (dated by TCRdb to about 2020). For the wider study: Samples covering the acute and convalescent phases of COVID-19 were provided by collaborators in the United States, Italy and Spain. The material from the prospective study consisted of cDNA or gDNA derived from T cells, B-cell-depleted T cells, or PBMCs. The dataset comprised deeply sampled blood TCRbeta repertoires from subjects exposed to, actively infected with, or recovered from COVID-19. The repertoires were released in a freely available public database meant as a resource for research on the immune response to SARS-CoV-2. Samples were obtained from the ongoing ImmuneRACE study (first 160 participants) and from roughly 1,300 subjects provided by 6 global collaborators. Nearly every sample came with metadata listing a de-identified subject ID, COVID-19 status, age in years and sex. Where available, HLA class I and class II types were taken from metadata supplied by the sample provider and were not determined by assay-based typing. What the authors observed across the whole study: How much clinical and demographic metadata was included differed by source and by participant, and the metadata was provided uncurated.

Collaborating institutions collected whole blood in K2EDTA tubes following their own protocols. For TCRbeta analysis, collaborator samples were shipped as frozen whole blood, as isolated PBMCs, or as DNA extracted from either sample type. The V and J segments used are TRBV5-1 and TRBJ1-6; TRBD1 matches 9 bases in the middle. The clonotype originates from a woman aged 55-69 years with acute or convalescent COVID-19. The sequenced material came from peripheral blood. The base sequence is TGCGCCAGCAGACCCGGACAGGGGTATTCACCCCTCCACTTT. It translates as CASRPGQGYSPLHF.